The next 17 T cell receptor beta chains were all read from a single sample in a study of blood T cell repertoires in COVID-19. The repertoire was sequenced with immunoSEQ multiplex PCR; TCRdb's copy has only in-frame clones and lacks some. The sample carries about 250,000 clones, roughly 89% recorded once. The sequenced sample was peripheral blood. The origin of the receptors is a woman between 35 and 50 years old who had recovered from COVID-19.

This clone came up a few times. The chain has TRBV2 and TRBJ1-5; 8 bases align to TRBD1. The CDR3 covers 13 residues. CDR1 and CDR2 from the germline V gene are SNHLY and FYNNEI. V lost 7 bases to trimming and J lost 4 bases; unmatched junction nucleotides: 3. This CDR3 reads CASTGGPNQPQHF. The CDR3 nucleotides are TGTGCCAGCACAGGGGGCCCTAATCAGCCCCAGCATTTT.

This clone was seen at least ten times. This chain connects TRBV12-3 or TRBV12-4 to TRBJ1-6; D perhaps matches TRBD1 (5 bases). The CDR3 loop spans 13 amino acids. The V and J ends lost 6 bases and 9 bases respectively, with 12 bases between them. CDR3 protein: CASRQAVGSPLHF. The DNA for the CDR3 is TGTGCCAGCAGACAGGCTGTGGGTTCACCCCTCCACTTT.

This chain joins TRBV27 and TRBJ2-3, with 7 bases matching TRBD1. Unmatched junction bases numbered 4, after V lost 4 bases and J lost 0 bases. The CDR3 length is 15 residues. Germline loops: CDR1 MNHEY, CDR2 SMNVEV (reference sequence). The CDR3 is CASSSGTVSTDTQYF. Here the CDR3 DNA reads TGTGCCAGCAGTTCGGGGACAGTAAGCACAGATACGCAGTATTTT.

As for this clone: This specimen includes other DNA sequences encoding the same CDR3. This chain uses TRBV5-1 with TRBJ1-2, with a possible D match to TRBD1 (6 bases). Germline CDR1 and CDR2: SGHRS and YFSETQ. V shed 4 bases and J shed 2 bases, with 9 bases lying between them. The CDR3 runs to 13 residues. The CDR3, as DNA: TGCGCCAGCAGCGTTGACAGGAACTATGGCTACACCTTC. It codes for CASSVDRNYGYTF.

This rearrangement joins TRBV7-6 to TRBJ1-4; 8 bases are a match to TRBD1. Germline lookup yields CDR1 SGHVS and CDR2 FNYEAQ. The CDR3 sequence is 15 residues long. Trimming at V came to 5 bases and at J to 3 bases, leaving 5 bases not matched to a gene. CDR3 nucleotide sequence: TGTGCCAGCAGCCCACGACAGGGGCCTAATGAAAAACTGTTTTTT. Its translation is CASSPRQGPNEKLFF.

The chain has TRBV19 and TRBJ1-5; TRBD1 matches 8 bases. The CDR3 length is 12 residues. V lost 8 bases, J lost 7 bases, and 4 bases stayed unmatched. Germline CDR1 and CDR2: LNHDA and SQIVND (reference sequence). The CDR3 loop reads CASGQGRQPQHF. The DNA for the CDR3 is TGTGCCAGTGGACAGGGACGGCAGCCCCAGCATTTT.

CDR3 DNA: TGTGCCAGCAGTGACGGCAGCGGGGGTGGGGATGAGCAGTTCTTC. Translation: CASSDGSGGGDEQFF. The chain is built from TRBV6-1 and TRBJ2-1; 8 nucleotides line up with TRBD2. This CDR3 comprises 15 residues. CDR1 MNHNS and CDR2 SASEGT come from the germline V gene. V shed 3 bases and J 8 bases; nucleotides not matched to a gene: 9.

This clone was detected only once. The DNA for the CDR3 is TGCGCCAGCAGGTCCGGGACAGGTCGCCTTCTAGGCTCTGGGGCCAACGTCCTGACTTTC. Its translation: CASRSGTGRLLGSGANVLTF. The chain joins TRBV5-1 to TRBJ2-6; 8 positions agree with TRBD1. The CDR3 is 20 residues long. Germline lookup yields CDR1 SGHRS and CDR2 YFSETQ. The V and J ends lost 5 bases and 0 bases, in that order; junction bases with no gene match: 16. The full variable domain, completed using reference TRBV5-1 and TRBJ2-6, is KAGVTQTPRYLIKTRGQQVTLSCSPISGHRSVSWYQQTPGQGLQFLFEYFSETQRNKGNFPGRFSGRQFSNSRSEMNVSTLELGDSALYLCASRSGTGRLLGSGANVLTFGAGSRLTVL.

V gene TRBV5-1 combines with J gene TRBJ2-3; D is unclear. V was clipped by 0 bases and J by 1 base, with 12 bases between them. Germline V gives CDR1 SGHRS, CDR2 YFSETQ. The CDR3 spans 16 residues. In DNA, the CDR3 is TGCGCCAGCAGCTTGGCCCCTCCGGGTGGCACAGATACGCAGTATTTT. Translation: CASSLAPPGGTDTQYF.

CDR3 in amino acids: CASSRGDLYEQYF. The CDR3 DNA reads TGTGCCAGCAGCCGCGGGGATCTTTACGAGCAGTACTTC. The rearrangement links TRBV5-8 to TRBJ2-7, with D maybe TRBD2 (6 bases). Between the trimmed V and J ends, which lost 4 bases and 4 bases, there was a span of 12 bases. Germline CDR1 SGHTS, CDR2 YDEGEE. CDR3 size: 13 residues.

This clone appeared a single time. This chain links TRBV7-8 with TRBJ2-3, with 7 positions matching TRBD2. The CDR3 has 20 amino acids. Trimming took 4 bases from V and 4 from J; bases not matched to a gene: 23. The V gene's germline CDR1 is SGHVS and CDR2 FQNEAQ. The CDR3 sequence is CASSSWTSWEVLVGSDTQYF. CDR3 coding DNA: TGTGCCAGCAGCTCGTGGACTAGTTGGGAGGTCTTGGTGGGATCAGATACGCAGTATTTT.

The chain carries TRBV18 and TRBJ2-7; tentative D call: TRBD2 (5 bases). This CDR3 comprises 14 residues. V was cut by 0 bases and J by 2 bases, with 8 bases left in between. CDR1 and CDR2 from the germline V gene are KGHSH and LQKENI. The CDR3 DNA is TGTGCCAGCTCACCACCGGCCGGGGCCTACGAGCAGTACTTC. It encodes CASSPPAGAYEQYF.

The chain recombines TRBV12-3 or TRBV12-4 with TRBJ1-4; D is ambiguous. Trimming removed 2 bases from V and 8 bases from J, with 9 bases in between. CDR3 length: 13 residues. CDR3 protein: CASSLLREEKLFF. The CDR3 coding sequence is TGTGCCAGCAGTTTACTTCGGGAGGAAAAACTGTTTTTT.

This clone has more than one count but fewer than ten. The chain recombines TRBV7-3 with TRBJ1-2; D unclear. CDR1 and CDR2 (germline): SGHTA, FQGTGA. There are 13 residues in the CDR3. V was pared by 2 bases and J by 8 bases, with 12 bases between. The CDR3 DNA reads TGTGCCAGCAGCTTACGACCGACTGGGGGCTACACCTTC. The encoded protein is CASSLRPTGGYTF.

This chain connects TRBV2 to TRBJ2-7; 7 positions agree with TRBD1. The germline V gene encodes CDR1 SNHLY and CDR2 FYNNEI. J gave up 9 bases and V 3 bases, and 8 bases lay outside the gene matches. This CDR3 spans 13 amino acids. The CDR3: CASSDADRARQYF. The CDR3 coding sequence is TGTGCCAGCAGTGACGCTGACAGGGCTAGGCAGTACTTC.

V usage is TRBV5-1 and J usage is TRBJ2-7, with D possibly TRBD1 on 6 matching bases. Germline V lookup: CDR1 SGHRS, CDR2 YFSETQ. The CDR3 totals 16 residues. V lost 4 bases, J lost 0 bases, and 17 bases lay in between. In DNA form, the CDR3 reads TGCGCCAGCAGCCGAACGGGCGGACAGAGCTCCTACGAGCAGTACTTC. Translating it yields CASSRTGGQSSYEQYF.

The gene calls are TRBV28 and TRBJ2-3; 7 nucleotides agree with TRBD1. This CDR3 is built from 15 residues. The junction had 10 bases not matched to a gene; V was cut back by 7 bases and J by 3 bases. CDR1 is MDHEN, CDR2 SYDVKM, per germline. CDR3 coding DNA: TGTGCCAGCACCCTTCTAGGCAGGGGGACAGATACGCAGTATTTT. This sequence encodes CASTLLGRGTDTQYF.